This T cell receptor beta chain was identified during a study of identical twins. With no exceptions, donors were healthy Caucasians. cDNA molecules carried unique molecular identifiers, and template switching added a universal primer site. TCRdb re-analysed the 5' RACE reads in MiXCR, keeping a single row per CDR3 protein. The sample holds more than 1.5 million distinct CDR3 sequences, roughly a third seen once. V shed 5 bases and J 8 bases; nucleotides not matched to a gene: 10. CDR3 size: 15 residues. The germline gives CDR1 LGHNA, CDR2 YSLEER. General observations from the study: Models underestimated TCR alpha sharing (out-of-frame) in monozygotic twins. Insertions were reduced in abundant cord blood beta clonotypes but not in memory repertoires.

In the case of this clonotype: As yet, its antigen is unknown.

This sequence originates from a newborn girl in good health. The sample comprised cord blood. This chain joins TRBV4-3 and TRBJ2-1, with TRBD2 matching 9 bases. The CDR3 nucleotides are TGCGCCAGCAGCTATGAGGCGGGGGGGAACGATGAGCAGTTCTTC. It encodes CASSYEAGGNDEQFF.